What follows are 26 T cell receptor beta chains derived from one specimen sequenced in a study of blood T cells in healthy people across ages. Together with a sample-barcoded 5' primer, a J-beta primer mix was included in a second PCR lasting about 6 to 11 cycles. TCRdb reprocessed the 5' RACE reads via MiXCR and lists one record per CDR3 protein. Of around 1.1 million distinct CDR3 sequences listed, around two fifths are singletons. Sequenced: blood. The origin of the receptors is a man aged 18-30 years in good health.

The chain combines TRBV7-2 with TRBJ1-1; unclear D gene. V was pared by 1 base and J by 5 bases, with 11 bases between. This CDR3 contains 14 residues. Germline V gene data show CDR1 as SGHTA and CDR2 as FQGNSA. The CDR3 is CASSLGRRRTEAFF. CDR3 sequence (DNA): TGTGCCAGCAGCTTAGGCAGGAGGCGAACTGAAGCTTTCTTT.

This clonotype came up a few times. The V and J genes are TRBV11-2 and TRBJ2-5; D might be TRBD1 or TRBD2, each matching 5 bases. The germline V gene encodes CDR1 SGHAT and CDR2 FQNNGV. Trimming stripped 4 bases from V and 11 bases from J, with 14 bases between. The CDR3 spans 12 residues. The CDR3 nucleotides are TGTGCCAGCAGCTGGGGGTACTATGAGCAGTACTTC. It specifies CASSWGYYEQYF.

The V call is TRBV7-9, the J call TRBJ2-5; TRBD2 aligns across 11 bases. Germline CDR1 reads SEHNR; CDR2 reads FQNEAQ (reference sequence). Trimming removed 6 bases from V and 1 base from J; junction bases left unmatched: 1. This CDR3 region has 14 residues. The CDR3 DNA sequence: TGTGCCAGCAGACTAGCGGGGGCCCAAGAGACCCAGTACTTC. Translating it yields CASRLAGAQETQYF.

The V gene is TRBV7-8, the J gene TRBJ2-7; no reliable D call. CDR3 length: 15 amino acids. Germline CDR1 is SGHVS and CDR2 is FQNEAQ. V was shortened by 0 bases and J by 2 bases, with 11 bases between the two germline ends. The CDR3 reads CASSLARQDPYEQYF. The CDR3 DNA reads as TGTGCCAGCAGCTTAGCGAGGCAGGACCCCTACGAGCAGTACTTC.

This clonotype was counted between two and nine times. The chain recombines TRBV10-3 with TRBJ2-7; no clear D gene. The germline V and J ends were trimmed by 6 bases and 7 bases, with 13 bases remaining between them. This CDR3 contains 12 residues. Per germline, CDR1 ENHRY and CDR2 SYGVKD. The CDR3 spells CAISINEDEQYF. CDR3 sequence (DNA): TGTGCCATCAGCATCAACGAGGATGAGCAGTACTTC.

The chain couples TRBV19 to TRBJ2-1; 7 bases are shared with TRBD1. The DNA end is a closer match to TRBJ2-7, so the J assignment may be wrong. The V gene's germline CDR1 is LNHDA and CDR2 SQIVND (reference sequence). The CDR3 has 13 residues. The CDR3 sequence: CASGQEPYNEQYF. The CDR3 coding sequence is TGTGCCAGCGGACAGGAACCTTACAATGAGCAGTACTTC.

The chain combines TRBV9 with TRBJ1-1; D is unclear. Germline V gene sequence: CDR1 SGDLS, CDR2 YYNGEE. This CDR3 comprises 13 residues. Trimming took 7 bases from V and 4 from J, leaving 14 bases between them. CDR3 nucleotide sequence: TGTGCCAGCTCCCCCCCAGTGAGCACTGAAGCTTTCTTT. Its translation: CASSPPVSTEAFF. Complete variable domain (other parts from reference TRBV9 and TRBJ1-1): DSGVTQTPKHLITATGQRVTLRCSPRSGDLSVYWYQQSLDQGLQFLIQYYNGEERAKGNILERFSAQQFPDLHSELNLSSLELGDSALYFCASSPPVSTEAFFGQGTRLTVV.

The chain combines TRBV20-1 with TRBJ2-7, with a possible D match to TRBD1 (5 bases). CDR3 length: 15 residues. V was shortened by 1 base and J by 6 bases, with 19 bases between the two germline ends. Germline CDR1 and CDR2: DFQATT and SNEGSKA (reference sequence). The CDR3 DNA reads TGCAGTGCTAGAGGGGTCCATCAGGGTCATCGCGAGCAGTACTTC. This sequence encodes CSARGVHQGHREQYF.

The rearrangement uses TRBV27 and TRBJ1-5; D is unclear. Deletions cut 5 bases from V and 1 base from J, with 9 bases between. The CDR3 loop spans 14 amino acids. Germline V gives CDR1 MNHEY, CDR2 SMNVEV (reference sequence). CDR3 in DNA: TGTGCCAGCAGTCCCCTGAGGAGCAATCAGCCCCAGCATTTT. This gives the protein CASSPLRSNQPQHF.

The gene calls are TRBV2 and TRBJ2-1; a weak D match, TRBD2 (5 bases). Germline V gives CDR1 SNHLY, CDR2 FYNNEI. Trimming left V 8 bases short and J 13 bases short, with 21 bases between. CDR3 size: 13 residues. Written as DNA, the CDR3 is TGTGCCAGCGTTGAAGACTCGGGGAACACCCAGTTCTTC. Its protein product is CASVEDSGNTQFF.

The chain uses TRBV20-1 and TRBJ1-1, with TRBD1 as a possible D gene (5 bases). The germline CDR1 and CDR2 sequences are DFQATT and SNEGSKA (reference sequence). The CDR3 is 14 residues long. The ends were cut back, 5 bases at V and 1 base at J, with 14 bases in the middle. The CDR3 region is CSAGKGRGNTEAFF. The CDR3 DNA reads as TGCAGTGCTGGCAAGGGACGGGGGAACACTGAAGCTTTCTTT.

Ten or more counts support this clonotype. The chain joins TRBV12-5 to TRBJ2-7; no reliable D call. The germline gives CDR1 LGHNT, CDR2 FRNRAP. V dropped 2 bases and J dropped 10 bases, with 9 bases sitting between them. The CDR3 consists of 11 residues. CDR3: CASGLYPSQYF. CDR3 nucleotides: TGTGCTAGTGGTTTGTACCCATCTCAGTACTTC. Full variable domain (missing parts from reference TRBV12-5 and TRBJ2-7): DARVTQTPRHKVTEMGQEVTMRCQPILGHNTVFWYRQTMMQGLELLAYFRNRAPLDDSGMPKDRFSAEMPDATLATLKIQPSEPRDSAVYFCASGLYPSQYFGPGTRLTVT.

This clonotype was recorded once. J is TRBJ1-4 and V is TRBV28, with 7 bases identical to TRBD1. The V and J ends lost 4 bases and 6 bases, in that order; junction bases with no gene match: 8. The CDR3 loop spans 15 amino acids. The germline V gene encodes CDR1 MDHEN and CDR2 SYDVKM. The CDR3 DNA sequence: TGTGCCAGCAGTTCTCCCAGCAGGGGGGATGAAAAACTGTTTTTT. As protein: CASSSPSRGDEKLFF.

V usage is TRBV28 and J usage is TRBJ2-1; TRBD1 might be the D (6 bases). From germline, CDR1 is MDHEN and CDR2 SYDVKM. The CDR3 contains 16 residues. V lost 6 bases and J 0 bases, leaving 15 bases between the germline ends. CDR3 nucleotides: TGTGCCAGCAGCGGAACAGGGTCCCCCTCCTACAATGAGCAGTTCTTC. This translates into CASSGTGSPSYNEQFF.

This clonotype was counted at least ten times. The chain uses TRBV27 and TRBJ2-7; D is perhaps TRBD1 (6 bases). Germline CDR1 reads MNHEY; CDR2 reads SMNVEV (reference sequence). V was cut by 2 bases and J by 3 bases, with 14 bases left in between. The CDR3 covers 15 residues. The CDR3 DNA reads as TGTGCCAGCAGTTTAACAGGGTTCTTAAACTACGAGCAGTACTTC. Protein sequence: CASSLTGFLNYEQYF.

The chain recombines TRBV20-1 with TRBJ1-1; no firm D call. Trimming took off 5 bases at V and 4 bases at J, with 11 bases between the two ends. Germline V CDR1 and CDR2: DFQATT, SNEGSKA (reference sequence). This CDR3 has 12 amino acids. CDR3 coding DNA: TGCAGTGCTGGCGGGGTCGGCACTGAAGCTTTCTTT. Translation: CSAGGVGTEAFF.

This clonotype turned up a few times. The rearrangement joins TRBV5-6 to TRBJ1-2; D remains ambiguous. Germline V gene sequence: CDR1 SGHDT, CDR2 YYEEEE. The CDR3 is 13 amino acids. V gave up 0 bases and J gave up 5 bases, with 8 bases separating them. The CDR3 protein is CASSLASGYGYTF. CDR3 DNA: TGTGCCAGCAGCTTGGCATCGGGTTATGGCTACACCTTC.

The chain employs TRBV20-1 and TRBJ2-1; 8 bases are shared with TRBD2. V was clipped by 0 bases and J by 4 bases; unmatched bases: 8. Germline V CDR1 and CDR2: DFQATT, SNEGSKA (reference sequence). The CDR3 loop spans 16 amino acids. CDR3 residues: CSARDPGGGGYNEQFF. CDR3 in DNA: TGCAGTGCTAGAGATCCGGGGGGGGGCGGGTACAATGAGCAGTTCTTC.

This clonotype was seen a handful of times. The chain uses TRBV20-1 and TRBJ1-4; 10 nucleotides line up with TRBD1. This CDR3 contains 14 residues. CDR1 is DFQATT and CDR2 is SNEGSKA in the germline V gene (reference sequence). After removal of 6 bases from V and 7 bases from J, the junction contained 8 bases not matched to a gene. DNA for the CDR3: TGCAGTGCCTTAAGGACAGGGGGAGGTGAAAAACTGTTTTTT. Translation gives CSALRTGGGEKLFF.

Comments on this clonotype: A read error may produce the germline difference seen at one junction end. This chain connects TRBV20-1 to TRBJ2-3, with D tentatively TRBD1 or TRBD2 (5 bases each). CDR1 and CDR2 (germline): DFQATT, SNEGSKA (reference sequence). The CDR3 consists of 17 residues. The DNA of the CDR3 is TGCGGTGCATGCAGGGACGGCCCCAGTGGGAGCACAGATACGCAGTATTTT. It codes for CGACRDGPSGSTDTQYF.

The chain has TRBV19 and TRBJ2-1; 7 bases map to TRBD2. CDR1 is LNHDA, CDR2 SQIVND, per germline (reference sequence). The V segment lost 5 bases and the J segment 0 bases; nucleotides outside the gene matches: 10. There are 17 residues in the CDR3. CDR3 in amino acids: CASSPREGLSSYNEQFF. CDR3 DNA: TGTGCCAGTAGTCCCAGGGAGGGACTTAGCTCCTACAATGAGCAGTTCTTC.

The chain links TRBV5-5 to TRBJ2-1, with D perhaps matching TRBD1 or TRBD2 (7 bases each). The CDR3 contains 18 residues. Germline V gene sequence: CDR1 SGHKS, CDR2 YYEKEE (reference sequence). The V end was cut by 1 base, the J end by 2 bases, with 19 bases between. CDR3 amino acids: CASSLKGASGPAYNEQFF. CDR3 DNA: TGTGCCAGCAGCTTGAAGGGGGCTAGCGGACCCGCCTACAATGAGCAGTTCTTC.

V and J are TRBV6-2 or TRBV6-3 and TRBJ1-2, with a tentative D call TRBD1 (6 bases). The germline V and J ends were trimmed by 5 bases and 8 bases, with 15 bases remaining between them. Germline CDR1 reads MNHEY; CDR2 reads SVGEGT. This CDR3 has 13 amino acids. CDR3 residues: CASSLTGSRGYTF. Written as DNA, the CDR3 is TGTGCCAGCAGTCTGACAGGATCTCGGGGCTACACCTTC.

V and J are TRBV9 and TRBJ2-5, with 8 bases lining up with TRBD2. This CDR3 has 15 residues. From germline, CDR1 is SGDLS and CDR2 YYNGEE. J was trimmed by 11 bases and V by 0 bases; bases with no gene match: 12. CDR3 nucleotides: TGTGCCAGCAGCGTAGAAGGTAGCGGGGTAGGTGAGCAGTACTTC. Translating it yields CASSVEGSGVGEQYF.

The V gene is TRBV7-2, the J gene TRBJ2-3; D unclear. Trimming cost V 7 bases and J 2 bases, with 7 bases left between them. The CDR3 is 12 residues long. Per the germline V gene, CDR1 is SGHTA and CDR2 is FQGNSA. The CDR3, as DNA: TGTGCCAGCAACTCCAACACAGATACGCAGTATTTT. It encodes CASNSNTDTQYF.

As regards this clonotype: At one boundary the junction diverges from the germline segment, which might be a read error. The CDR3 DNA follows: TGTGCCGGCAGTTTCCTCCAACGACAGAACACTGAAGCTTTCTTT. This gives the protein CAGSFLQRQNTEAFF. The chain carries TRBV12-3 or TRBV12-4 and TRBJ1-1; D remains unclear. This CDR3 is built from 15 residues.